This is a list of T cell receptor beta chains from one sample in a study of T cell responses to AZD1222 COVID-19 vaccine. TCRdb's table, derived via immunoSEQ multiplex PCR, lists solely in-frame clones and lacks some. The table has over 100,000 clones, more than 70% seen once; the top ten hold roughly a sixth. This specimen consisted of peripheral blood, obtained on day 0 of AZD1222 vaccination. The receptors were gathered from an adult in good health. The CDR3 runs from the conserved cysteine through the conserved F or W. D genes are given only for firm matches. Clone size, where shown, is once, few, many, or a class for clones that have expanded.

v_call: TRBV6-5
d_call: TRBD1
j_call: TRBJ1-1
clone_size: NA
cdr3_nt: TGTGCCAGCAGTCCACCTACAGGGGGCGTGGGCGCTTTCTTT
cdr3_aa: CASSPPTGGVGAFF

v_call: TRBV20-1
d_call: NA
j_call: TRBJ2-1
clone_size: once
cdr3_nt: TGCAGTGCTAGTTCCGGGCCCCCCGCCAATGAGCAGTTCTTC
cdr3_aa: CSASSGPPANEQFF

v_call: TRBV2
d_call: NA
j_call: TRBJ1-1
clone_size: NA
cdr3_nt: TGTGCCAGCAGTGATTCTGGCAGGGGAAAAACTGAAGCTTTCTTT
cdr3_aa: CASSDSGRGKTEAFF

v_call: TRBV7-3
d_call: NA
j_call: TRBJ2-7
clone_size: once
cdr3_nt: TGTGCCAGCAGCTTAAGCCCCACGACAGCTACCTACGAGCAGTACTTC
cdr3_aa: CASSLSPTTATYEQYF

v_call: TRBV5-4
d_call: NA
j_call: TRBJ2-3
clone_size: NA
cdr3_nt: TGTGCCAGCAGCTCTGGGGCATCTAGCACAGATACGCAGTATTTT
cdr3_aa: CASSSGASSTDTQYF

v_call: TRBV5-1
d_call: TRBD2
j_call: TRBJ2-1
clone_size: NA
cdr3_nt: TGCGCCAGCAGCTTGGCCAGCGGGAGATATGAGCAGTTCTTC
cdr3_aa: CASSLASGRYEQFF

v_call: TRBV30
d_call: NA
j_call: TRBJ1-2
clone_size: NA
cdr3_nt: TGTGCCTGGAATTTTCCAATCGGTGGCTATGGCTACACCTTC
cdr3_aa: CAWNFPIGGYGYTF

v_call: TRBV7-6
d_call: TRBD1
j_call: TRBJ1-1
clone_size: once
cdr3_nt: TGTGCCAGCAGCCTGGGGACAGGGTGGCGGGGAAACACTGAAGCTTTCTTT
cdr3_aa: CASSLGTGWRGNTEAFF

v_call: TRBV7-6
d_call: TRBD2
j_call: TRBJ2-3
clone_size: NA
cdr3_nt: TGTGCCAGCAGCTTAGGAGCGGGGGGCAGCACAGATACGCAGTATTTT
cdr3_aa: CASSLGAGGSTDTQYF

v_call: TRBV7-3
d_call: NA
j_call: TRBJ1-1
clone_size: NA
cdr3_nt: TGTGCCAGCAGCCTCGGGAGGGGTCCCCCCCTGAACACTGAAGCTTTCTTT
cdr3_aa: CASSLGRGPPLNTEAFF

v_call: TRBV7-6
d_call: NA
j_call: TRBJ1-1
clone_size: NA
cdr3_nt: TGTGCCAGCAGCACCCGCCCAGGGTGGAACACTGAAGCTTTCTTT
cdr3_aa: CASSTRPGWNTEAFF

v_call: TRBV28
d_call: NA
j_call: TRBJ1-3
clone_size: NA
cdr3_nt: TGTGCCAGCAGTCTGAATAATTACTCTGGAAACACCATATATTTT
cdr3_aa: CASSLNNYSGNTIYF

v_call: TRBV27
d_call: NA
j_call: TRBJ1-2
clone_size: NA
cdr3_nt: TGTGCCAGCAGCATCTCTGGGAGGGTCCGATTGAGTTACACCTTC
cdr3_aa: CASSISGRVRLSYTF

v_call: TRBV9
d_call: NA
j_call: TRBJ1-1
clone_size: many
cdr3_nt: TGTGCCAGCAGCGTAGCAGGGAGCGGCACTGAAGCTTTCTTT
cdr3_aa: CASSVAGSGTEAFF

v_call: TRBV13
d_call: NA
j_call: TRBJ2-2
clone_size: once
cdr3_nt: TGTGCCAGCAGCTTACCGGGGAGAAGGACCGGGGAGCTGTTTTTT
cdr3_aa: CASSLPGRRTGELFF